This entry lists 9 T cell receptor beta chains sequenced from one sample in a study of monozygotic twins with inflammatory bowel disease. TCRdb re-analyzed the 5' RACE reads; it lists each CDR3 protein once, without DNA. The sample table sets out 300,000 to 400,000 distinct CDR3 sequences. Sequencing used blood. All receptors come from a human donor with ulcerative colitis or Crohn's disease, or a healthy co-twin of an affected twin (not recorded which).

V and J are TRBV9 and TRBJ2-1; TCRdb names TRBD1, which stays unverified in the absence of DNA. CDR1 and CDR2 from the germline V gene are SGDLS and YYNGEE. The CDR3 length is 15 residues. The CDR3 reads CASSHAGTGGNEQFF.

The chain joins TRBV5-5 to TRBJ2-3. This CDR3 is 14 amino acids long. The V gene's germline CDR1 is SGHKS and CDR2 YYEKEE (reference sequence). CDR3 amino acids: CASSTGYKQDTQYF.

The chain recombines TRBV20-1 with TRBJ1-2; the TRBD1 assignment by TCRdb is unverifiable without DNA. Germline V CDR1 and CDR2: DFQATT, SNEGSKA (reference sequence). The CDR3 contains 16 residues. This CDR3 is CSAMQGSSFGKYGYTF.

V usage is TRBV19 and J usage is TRBJ2-3. CDR1 and CDR2 from the germline V gene are LNHDA and SQIVND (reference sequence). The CDR3 contains 15 residues. CDR3: CASSIKAVNTDTQYF.

V and J are TRBV4-3 and TRBJ2-3; absent DNA, TCRdb's TRBD2 call cannot be checked. Germline V lookup: CDR1 LGHNA, CDR2 YSLEER. The CDR3 covers 16 residues. The CDR3 here is CASSQDWRAGYDTQYF.

The gene calls are TRBV14 and TRBJ2-1; as DNA is missing, the TRBD1 call by TCRdb cannot be tested. In germline, CDR1 is SGHDN, CDR2 FVKESK. This CDR3 has 17 amino acids. Here the CDR3 reads CASSQRNALVRGDEQFF.

The rearrangement joins TRBV29-1 to TRBJ1-3; TCRdb picks TRBD1, but there is no DNA to check that call. This CDR3 is built from 14 residues. From germline, CDR1 is SQVTM and CDR2 ANQGSEA. The CDR3 region is CSVEKGYSGNTIYF.

V and J are TRBV7-9 and TRBJ1-1. CDR3 length: 13 amino acids. The V gene's germline CDR1 is SEHNR and CDR2 FQNEAQ (reference sequence). The CDR3 sequence: CASSLGLETEAFF.

V is TRBV25-1 and J is TRBJ1-2. Looked up from germline, CDR1 is MGHDK and CDR2 is SYGVNS. The CDR3 loop spans 14 amino acids. The CDR3 spells CASSELGGLYGYTF.